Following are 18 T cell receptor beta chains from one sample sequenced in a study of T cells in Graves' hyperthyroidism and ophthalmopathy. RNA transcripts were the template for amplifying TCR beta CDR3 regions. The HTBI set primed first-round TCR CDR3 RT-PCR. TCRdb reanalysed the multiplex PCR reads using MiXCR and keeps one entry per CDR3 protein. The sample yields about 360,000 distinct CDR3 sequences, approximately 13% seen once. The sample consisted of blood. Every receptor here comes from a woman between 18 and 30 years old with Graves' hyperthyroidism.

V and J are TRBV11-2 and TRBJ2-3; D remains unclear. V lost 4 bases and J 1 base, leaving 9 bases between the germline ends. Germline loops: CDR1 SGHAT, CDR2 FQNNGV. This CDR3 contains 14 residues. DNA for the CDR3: TGTGCCAGCAGCTCTGAAAGGGGCACAGATACGCAGTATTTT. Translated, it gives CASSSERGTDTQYF. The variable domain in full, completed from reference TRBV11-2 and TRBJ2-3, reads EAGVAQSPRYKIIEKRQSVAFWCNPISGHATLYWYQQILGQGPKLLIQFQNNGVVDDSQLPKDRFSAERLKGVDSTLKIQPAKLEDSAVYLCASSSERGTDTQYFGPGTRLTVL.

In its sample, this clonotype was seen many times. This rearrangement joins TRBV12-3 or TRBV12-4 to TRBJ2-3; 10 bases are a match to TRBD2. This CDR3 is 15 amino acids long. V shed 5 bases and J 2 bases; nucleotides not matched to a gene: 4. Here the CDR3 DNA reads TGTGCCAGCAGTCCTAGCGGGAGAGACACAGATACGCAGTATTTT. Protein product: CASSPSGRDTDTQYF.

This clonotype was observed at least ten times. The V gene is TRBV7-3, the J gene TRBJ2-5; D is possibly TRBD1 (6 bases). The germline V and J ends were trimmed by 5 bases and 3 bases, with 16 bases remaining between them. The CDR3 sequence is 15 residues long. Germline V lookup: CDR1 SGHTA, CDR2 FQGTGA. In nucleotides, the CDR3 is TGTGCCAGCAGCCCGCATGGGGGCGAGGAAGAGACCCAGTACTTC. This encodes CASSPHGGEEETQYF.

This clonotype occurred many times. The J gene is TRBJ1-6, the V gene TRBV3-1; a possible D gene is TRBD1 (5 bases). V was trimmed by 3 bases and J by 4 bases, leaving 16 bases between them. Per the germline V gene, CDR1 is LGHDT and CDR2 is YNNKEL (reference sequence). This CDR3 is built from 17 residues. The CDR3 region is CASSQSGGGVYNSPLHF. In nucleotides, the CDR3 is TGTGCCAGCAGCCAGTCCGGCGGGGGGGTTTATAATTCACCCCTCCACTTT.

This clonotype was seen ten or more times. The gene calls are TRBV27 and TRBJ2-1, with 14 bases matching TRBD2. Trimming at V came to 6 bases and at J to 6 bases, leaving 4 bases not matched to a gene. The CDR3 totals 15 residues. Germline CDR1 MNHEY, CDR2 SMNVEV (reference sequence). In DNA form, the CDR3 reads TGTGCCAGCAGCCCCGGGACTAGCGGGAGCAATGAGCAGTTCTTC. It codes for CASSPGTSGSNEQFF.

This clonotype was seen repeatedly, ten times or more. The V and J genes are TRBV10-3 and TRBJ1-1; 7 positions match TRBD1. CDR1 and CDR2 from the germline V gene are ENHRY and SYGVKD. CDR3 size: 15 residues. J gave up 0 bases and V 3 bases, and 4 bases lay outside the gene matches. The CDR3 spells CAISDSDRVNTEAFF. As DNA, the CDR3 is TGTGCCATCAGTGATTCCGACAGGGTGAACACTGAAGCTTTCTTT.

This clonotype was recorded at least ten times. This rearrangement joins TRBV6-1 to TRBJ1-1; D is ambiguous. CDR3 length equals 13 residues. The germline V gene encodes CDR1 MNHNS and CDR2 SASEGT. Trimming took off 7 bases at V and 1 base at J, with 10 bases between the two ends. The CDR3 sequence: CASTPTENTEAFF. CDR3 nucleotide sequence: TGTGCCAGCACACCCACAGAGAACACTGAAGCTTTCTTT.

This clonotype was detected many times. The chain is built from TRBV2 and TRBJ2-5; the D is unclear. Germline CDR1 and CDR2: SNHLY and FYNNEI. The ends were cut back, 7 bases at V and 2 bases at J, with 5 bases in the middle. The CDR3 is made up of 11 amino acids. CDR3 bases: TGTGCCAGCAAAAGACAAGAGACCCAGTACTTC. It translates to CASKRQETQYF. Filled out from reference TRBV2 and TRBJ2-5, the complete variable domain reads EPEVTQTPSHQVTQMGQEVILRCVPISNHLYFYWYRQILGQKVEFLVSFYNNEISEKSEIFDDQFSVERPDGSNFTLKIRSTKLEDSAMYFCASKRQETQYFGPGTRLLVL.

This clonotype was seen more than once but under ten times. CDR3: CASSLMAGSNQPQHF. The CDR3 DNA reads as TGTGCCAGCAGTTTAATGGCAGGGAGCAATCAGCCCCAGCATTTT. The rearrangement links TRBV27 to TRBJ1-5; perhaps TRBD1 as D (5 bases). Germline V gene sequence: CDR1 MNHEY, CDR2 SMNVEV (reference sequence). V was trimmed by 2 bases and J by 1 base, leaving 9 bases between them. The CDR3 contains 15 residues.

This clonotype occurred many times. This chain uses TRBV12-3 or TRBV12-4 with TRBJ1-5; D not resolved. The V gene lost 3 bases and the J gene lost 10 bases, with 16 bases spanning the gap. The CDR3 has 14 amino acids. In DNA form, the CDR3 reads TGTGCCAGCAGTTTGGCGGGAGCCCACCGCCCCCAGCATTTT. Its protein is CASSLAGAHRPQHF.

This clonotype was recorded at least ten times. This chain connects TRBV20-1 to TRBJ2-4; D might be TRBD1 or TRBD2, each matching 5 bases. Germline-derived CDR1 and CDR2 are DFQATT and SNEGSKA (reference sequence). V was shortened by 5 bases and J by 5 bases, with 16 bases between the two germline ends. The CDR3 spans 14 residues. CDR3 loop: CSAGGNRNQNIQYF. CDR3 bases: TGCAGTGCTGGGGGAAACAGGAACCAAAACATTCAGTACTTC.

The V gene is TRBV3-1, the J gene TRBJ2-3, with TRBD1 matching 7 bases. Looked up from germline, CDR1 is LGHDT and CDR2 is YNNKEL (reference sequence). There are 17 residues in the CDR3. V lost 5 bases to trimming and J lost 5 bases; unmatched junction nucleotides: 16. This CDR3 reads CASSFLRDRERGDTQYF. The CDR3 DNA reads TGTGCCAGCAGCTTTCTTCGGGACAGAGAAAGGGGAGATACGCAGTATTTT.

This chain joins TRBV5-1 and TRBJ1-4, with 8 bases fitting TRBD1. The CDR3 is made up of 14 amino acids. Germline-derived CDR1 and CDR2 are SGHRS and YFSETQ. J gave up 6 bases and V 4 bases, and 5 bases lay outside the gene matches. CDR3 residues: CASSVQGAHEKLFF. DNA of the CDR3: TGCGCCAGCAGCGTTCAGGGGGCTCATGAAAAACTGTTTTTT.

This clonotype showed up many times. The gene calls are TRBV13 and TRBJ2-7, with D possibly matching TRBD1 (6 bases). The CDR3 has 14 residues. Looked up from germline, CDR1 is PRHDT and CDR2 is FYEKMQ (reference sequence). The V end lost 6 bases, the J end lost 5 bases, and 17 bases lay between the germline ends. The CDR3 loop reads CASSFRTGFHEQYF. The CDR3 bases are TGTGCCAGCAGTTTCCGTACAGGGTTCCACGAGCAGTACTTC.

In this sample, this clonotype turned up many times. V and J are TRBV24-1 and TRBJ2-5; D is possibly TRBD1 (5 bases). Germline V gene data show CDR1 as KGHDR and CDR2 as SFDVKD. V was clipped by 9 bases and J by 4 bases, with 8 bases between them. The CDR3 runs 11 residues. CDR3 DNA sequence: TGTGCCACCGGGGCACGAGAGACCCAGTACTTC. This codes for CATGARETQYF.

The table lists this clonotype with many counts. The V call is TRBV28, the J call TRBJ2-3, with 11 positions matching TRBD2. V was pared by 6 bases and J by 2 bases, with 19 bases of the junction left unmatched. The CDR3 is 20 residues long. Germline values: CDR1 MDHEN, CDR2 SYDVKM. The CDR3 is CASSWTPQGTSGYPTDTQYF. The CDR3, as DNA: TGTGCCAGCAGCTGGACACCCCAAGGGACTAGCGGATATCCCACAGATACGCAGTATTTT.

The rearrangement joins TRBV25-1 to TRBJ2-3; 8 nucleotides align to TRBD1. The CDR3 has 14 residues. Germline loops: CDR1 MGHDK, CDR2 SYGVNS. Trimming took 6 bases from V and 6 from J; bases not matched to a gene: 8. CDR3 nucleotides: TGTGCCAGCAGCTCGGACAGGGCAGGGGATACGCAGTATTTT. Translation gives CASSSDRAGDTQYF.

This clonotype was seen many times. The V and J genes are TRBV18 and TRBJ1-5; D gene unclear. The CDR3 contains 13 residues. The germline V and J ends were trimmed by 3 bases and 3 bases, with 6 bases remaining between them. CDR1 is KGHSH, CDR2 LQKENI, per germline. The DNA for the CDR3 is TGTGCCAGCTCACCCGGGCTCAATCAGCCCCAGCATTTT. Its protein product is CASSPGLNQPQHF.